The 18 T cell receptor beta chains given below trace back to one sample, sequenced in a study of CD8 T cells in Susac syndrome. Reverse transcription of about 0.5 to 1 ug RNA was carried out with random hexamers. TCRdb reprocessed the immunoSEQ multiplex PCR reads with MiXCR, giving one entry per CDR3 protein. The profile shows 150,000 to 200,000 distinct CDR3 sequences, 85% to 95% of them singletons. Sequencing was carried out using CD8+ T cells from PBMCs. These receptor sequences come from a human donor with Susac syndrome.

This chain links TRBV7-8 with TRBJ2-4; D tentatively reads TRBD1 or TRBD2 (5 bases each). The length of the CDR3 is 15 residues. The germline gives CDR1 SGHVS, CDR2 FQNEAQ. Trimming took off 8 bases at V and 2 bases at J, with 16 bases between the two ends. This CDR3 is CASGGGYGPKNIQYF. CDR3 nucleotide sequence: TGTGCCAGCGGTGGGGGTTACGGACCCAAAAACATTCAGTACTTC.

The V call is TRBV7-9, the J call TRBJ2-7; TRBD1 is a possible D gene (6 bases). Germline values: CDR1 SEHNR, CDR2 FQNEAQ (reference sequence). The V and J ends lost 4 bases and 3 bases respectively, with 13 bases between them. The CDR3 has 14 amino acids. CDR3 nucleotide sequence: TGTGCCAGCAGCTACGAATCGACAGGCTACGAGCAGTACTTC. Translation gives CASSYESTGYEQYF. The whole variable domain, filled in from reference TRBV7-9 and TRBJ2-7, reads DTGVSQNPRHKITKRGQNVTFRCDPISEHNRLYWYRQTLGQGPEFLTYFQNEAQLEKSRLLSDRFSAERPKGSFSTLEIQRTEQGDSAMYLCASSYESTGYEQYFGPGTRLTVT.

The rearrangement uses TRBV9 and TRBJ2-1; 9 bases line up with TRBD1. The length of the CDR3 is 15 residues. Germline CDR1 SGDLS, CDR2 YYNGEE. The trim removed 0 bases at V and 4 bases at J, leaving 2 bases unmatched. CDR3 sequence reads: CASSVVTGGYNEQFF. CDR3 DNA: TGTGCCAGCAGCGTAGTGACAGGGGGTTACAATGAGCAGTTCTTC.

This chain links TRBV12-3 or TRBV12-4 with TRBJ1-1; weak D call: TRBD1 (5 bases). The CDR3 contains 13 residues. Trimming left V 6 bases short and J 0 bases short, with 8 bases between. In DNA form, the CDR3 reads TGTGCCAGCAGCGAGGGACTGAACACTGAAGCTTTCTTT. Translation gives CASSEGLNTEAFF.

The CDR3 here is CASSVSGAFGGYTF. The CDR3 DNA reads TGTGCCAGCAGTGTATCGGGGGCTTTCGGAGGCTACACCTTC. The J gene is TRBJ1-2, the V gene TRBV12-3 or TRBV12-4; a possible D gene is TRBD1 (6 bases). Trimming removed 5 bases at V and 8 bases at J, with 18 bases between. This CDR3 region has 14 residues.

This chain uses TRBV7-6 with TRBJ1-4; D is perhaps TRBD1 (5 bases). Germline CDR1 and CDR2: SGHVS and FNYEAQ. This CDR3 is built from 12 residues. Trimming pared 1 base from V and 8 bases from J, leaving 5 bases between. The chain's CDR3 is CASSLGGEKLFF. In nucleotides, the CDR3 is TGTGCCAGCAGCTTAGGGGGGGAAAAACTGTTTTTT.

The chain joins TRBV20-1 to TRBJ1-1; D possibly corresponds to TRBD1 (5 bases). This CDR3 contains 11 residues. V shed 3 bases and J shed 8 bases, with 10 bases lying between them. The germline V gene has CDR1 DFQATT and CDR2 SNEGSKA (reference sequence). The CDR3 sequence: CSARQGIEAFF. In DNA form, the CDR3 reads TGCAGTGCTAGGCAGGGAATAGAAGCTTTCTTT.

This chain links TRBV24-1 with TRBJ1-2; 7 nucleotides line up with TRBD1. The CDR3 length is 13 residues. Germline CDR1 is KGHDR and CDR2 is SFDVKD. The trim removed 4 bases at V and 4 bases at J, leaving 2 bases unmatched. Written as DNA, the CDR3 is TGTGCCACCAGTGACCCAGGGGGCTATGGCTACACCTTC. Amino acids: CATSDPGGYGYTF.

J is TRBJ2-7 and V is TRBV29-1; D not resolved. Trimming cost V 4 bases and J 2 bases, with 15 bases left between them. The CDR3 length is 14 residues. Germline-derived CDR1 and CDR2 are SQVTM and ANQGSEA. This CDR3 reads CSVGEPLNPYEQYF. CDR3 bases: TGCAGCGTTGGTGAACCTTTAAACCCCTACGAGCAGTACTTC.

The chain combines TRBV7-9 with TRBJ2-7, with TRBD2 as a possible D gene (5 bases). The germline V gene encodes CDR1 SEHNR and CDR2 FQNEAQ (reference sequence). V lost 5 bases to trimming and J lost 0 bases, with 20 bases between them. This CDR3 has 17 residues. The CDR3 loop is CASSPGGDTGISYEQYF. In DNA, the CDR3 is TGTGCCAGCAGCCCAGGAGGCGATACCGGTATCTCCTACGAGCAGTACTTC.

This chain links TRBV7-9 with TRBJ2-1, with 13 bases fitting TRBD2. J lost 8 bases, V lost 8 bases, and 6 bases had no gene match. The CDR3 length is 14 residues. CDR1 and CDR2 (germline): SEHNR, FQNEAQ (reference sequence). CDR3 region: CASQLGTSGDEQFF. The CDR3 DNA is TGTGCCAGCCAACTCGGGACTAGCGGGGATGAGCAGTTCTTC.

This sequence joins TRBV5-1 and TRBJ1-5, with 8 positions matching TRBD1. Germline CDR1 reads SGHRS; CDR2 reads YFSETQ. Trimming cost V 0 bases and J 5 bases; bases outside gene matches: 4. The CDR3 is 15 amino acids. The CDR3 loop reads CASSLEPGGYQPQHF. In DNA form, the CDR3 reads TGCGCCAGCAGCTTGGAGCCAGGGGGCTATCAGCCCCAGCATTTT.

The chain recombines TRBV19 with TRBJ1-6; D ambiguous. The CDR3 has 15 residues. In germline, CDR1 is LNHDA, CDR2 SQIVND (reference sequence). V was shortened by 3 bases and J by 9 bases, with 15 bases between the two germline ends. CDR3 sequence (DNA): TGTGCCAGTAGTATGAGATTGGATCTCGGTTCACCCCTCCACTTT. It yields the protein CASSMRLDLGSPLHF.

DNA for the CDR3: TGTGCCAGTTGGGACAGGGCGAGGGGGGCTTTCTTT. This sequence encodes CASWDRARGAFF. This chain connects TRBV25-1 to TRBJ1-1, with 9 bases aligning to TRBD1. CDR3 length: 12 residues. Per the germline V gene, CDR1 is MGHDK and CDR2 is SYGVNS. V shed 9 bases, J shed 11 bases, and the junction held 10 bases outside the gene matches. The variable domain in full, with the rest retrieved from reference TRBV25-1 and TRBJ1-1, is EADIYQTPRYLVIGTGKKITLECSQTMGHDKMYWYQQDPGMELHLIHYSYGVNSTEKGDLSSESTVSRIRTEHFPLTLESARPSHTSQYLCASWDRARGAFFGQGTRLTVV.

The rearrangement uses TRBV3-1 and TRBJ2-7, with 10 bases lining up with TRBD2. The CDR3 is 15 amino acids. Per the germline V gene, CDR1 is LGHDT and CDR2 is YNNKEL (reference sequence). Trimming removed 1 base from V and 4 bases from J; junction bases left unmatched: 4. DNA of the CDR3: TGTGCCAGCAGCCAAGTAGCGGGGGGAACTTACGAGCAGTACTTC. As protein: CASSQVAGGTYEQYF.

The chain has TRBV19 and TRBJ1-1, with D uncertain. V lost 5 bases to trimming and J lost 6 bases, with 16 bases between them. CDR1 and CDR2 (germline): LNHDA, SQIVND (reference sequence). The length of the CDR3 is 14 residues. CDR3 sequence: CASSPGLFTSEAFF. The CDR3 DNA follows: TGTGCCAGTAGTCCCGGATTATTTACGTCTGAAGCTTTCTTT.

The chain links TRBV9 to TRBJ2-1, with D perhaps matching TRBD1 (6 bases). Looked up from germline, CDR1 is SGDLS and CDR2 is YYNGEE. The V end lost 3 bases, the J end lost 5 bases, and 9 bases lay between the germline ends. The CDR3 runs 13 residues. This chain's CDR3 is CASSATGNNEQFF. The DNA of the CDR3 is TGTGCCAGCAGCGCGACAGGAAACAATGAGCAGTTCTTC.

The V call is TRBV5-1, the J call TRBJ2-7, with D unclear. This CDR3 is 12 amino acids long. The ends were cut back, 4 bases at V and 5 bases at J, with 10 bases in the middle. From germline, CDR1 is SGHRS and CDR2 YFSETQ. The CDR3 reads CASSPNSNEQYF. The CDR3 nucleotides are TGCGCCAGCAGCCCAAACAGCAACGAGCAGTACTTC.